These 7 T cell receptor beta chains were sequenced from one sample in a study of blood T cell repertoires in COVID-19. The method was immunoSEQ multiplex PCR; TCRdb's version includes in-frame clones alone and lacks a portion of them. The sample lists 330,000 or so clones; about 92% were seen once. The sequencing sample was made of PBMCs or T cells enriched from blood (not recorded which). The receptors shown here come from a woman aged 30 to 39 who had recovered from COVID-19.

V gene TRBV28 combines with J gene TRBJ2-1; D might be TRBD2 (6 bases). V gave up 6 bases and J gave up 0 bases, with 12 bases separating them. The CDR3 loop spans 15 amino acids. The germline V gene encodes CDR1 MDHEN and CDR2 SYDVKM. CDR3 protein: CASREGTGSYNEQFF. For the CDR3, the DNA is TGTGCCAGCAGAGAAGGGACTGGCTCCTACAATGAGCAGTTCTTC.

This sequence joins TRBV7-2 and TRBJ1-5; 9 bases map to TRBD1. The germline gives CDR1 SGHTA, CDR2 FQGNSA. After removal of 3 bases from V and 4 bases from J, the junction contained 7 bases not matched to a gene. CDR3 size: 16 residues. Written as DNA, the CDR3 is TGTGCCAGCAGCTTGGGGACAGGGTACGGAAATCAGCCCCAGCATTTT. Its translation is CASSLGTGYGNQPQHF.

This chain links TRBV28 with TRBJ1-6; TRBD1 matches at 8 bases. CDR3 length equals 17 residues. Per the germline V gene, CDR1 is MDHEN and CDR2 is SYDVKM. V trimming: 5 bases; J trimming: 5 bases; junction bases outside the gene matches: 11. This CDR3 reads CASSMDRVGDDNSPLHF. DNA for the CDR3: TGTGCCAGCAGTATGGACAGGGTTGGAGACGATAATTCACCCCTCCACTTT.

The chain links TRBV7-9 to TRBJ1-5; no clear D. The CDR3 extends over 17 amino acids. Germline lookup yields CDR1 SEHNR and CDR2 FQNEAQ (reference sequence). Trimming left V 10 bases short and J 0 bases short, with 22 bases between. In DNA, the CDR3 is TGTGCCACCTTTCAGGAACAGCCACTTTATAGCAATCAGCCCCAGCATTTT. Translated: CATFQEQPLYSNQPQHF.

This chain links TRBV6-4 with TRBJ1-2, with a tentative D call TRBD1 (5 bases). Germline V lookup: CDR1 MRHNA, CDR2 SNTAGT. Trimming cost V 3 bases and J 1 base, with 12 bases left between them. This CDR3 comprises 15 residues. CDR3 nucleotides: TGTGCCAGCAGTGAAGGAGGGGATGGTAACTATGGCTACACCTTC. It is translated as CASSEGGDGNYGYTF.

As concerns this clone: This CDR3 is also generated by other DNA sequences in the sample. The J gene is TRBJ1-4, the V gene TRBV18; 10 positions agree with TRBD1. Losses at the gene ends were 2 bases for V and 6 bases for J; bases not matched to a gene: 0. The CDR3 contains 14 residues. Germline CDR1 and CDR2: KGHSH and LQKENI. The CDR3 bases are TGTGCCAGCTCACCAGGGACAGGGGATGAAAAACTGTTTTTT. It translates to CASSPGTGDEKLFF.

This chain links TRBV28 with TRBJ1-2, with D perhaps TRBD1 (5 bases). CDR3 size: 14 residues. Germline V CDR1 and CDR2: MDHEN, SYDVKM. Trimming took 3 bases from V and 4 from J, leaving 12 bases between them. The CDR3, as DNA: TGTGCCAGCAGTTTGACACAGGACACCTATGGCTACACCTTC. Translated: CASSLTQDTYGYTF.